The 15 T cell receptor beta chains presented below share a single source sample, sequenced in a study of OX40 agonist ivuxolimab in advanced cancers. Profiling relied on immunoSEQ multiplex PCR, and the TCRdb table lists in-frame clones only, not all of them. This table has tens of thousands of clones, approximately 94% appearing once. The material sequenced was CD4+ or CD8+ T cells sorted from blood, taken in a trial of the OX40 agonist ivuxolimab. These receptors came from an adult with an advanced solid tumor such as melanoma, head and neck, liver or kidney cancer.

The gene calls are TRBV5-5 and TRBJ1-1, with D perhaps TRBD1 (5 bases). The germline V gene has CDR1 SGHKS and CDR2 YYEKEE (reference sequence). The CDR3 loop spans 15 amino acids. Trimming shortened V by 3 bases and J by 1 base, and 13 bases separated the two germline ends. CDR3 in amino acids: CASSSDPGPNTEAFF. CDR3 sequence (DNA): TGTGCCAGCAGCTCTGACCCGGGGCCGAACACTGAAGCTTTCTTT.

The V gene is TRBV29-1, the J gene TRBJ2-7, with 8 positions matching TRBD2. J gave up 2 bases and V 3 bases, and 3 bases lay outside the gene matches. This CDR3 is 13 amino acids long. In germline, CDR1 is SQVTM, CDR2 ANQGSEA. The CDR3: CSVDSGGPYEQYF. The CDR3 coding sequence is TGCAGCGTTGACAGCGGGGGCCCCTACGAGCAGTACTTC.

The chain joins TRBV7-8 to TRBJ2-1, with TRBD2 as a possible D gene (6 bases). Looked up from germline, CDR1 is SGHVS and CDR2 is FQNEAQ. The V end lost 5 bases, the J end lost 2 bases, and 10 bases lay between the germline ends. CDR3 length: 14 residues. The DNA for the CDR3 is TGTGCCAGCAGCAATAGCGGACCCTACAATGAGCAGTTCTTC. It codes for CASSNSGPYNEQFF.

The chain joins TRBV6-1 to TRBJ2-5; 7 bases fit TRBD1. Germline V lookup: CDR1 MNHNS, CDR2 SASEGT. This CDR3 spans 14 amino acids. Germline trimming cut 6 bases from V and 2 bases from J; bases unmatched to any gene: 6. The CDR3 spells CASRIPGQQETQYF. The CDR3, as DNA: TGTGCCAGCAGAATACCGGGACAGCAAGAGACCCAGTACTTC.

About this clone: The sample carries other DNA sequences with the same CDR3. This chain joins TRBV27 and TRBJ2-1; D might be TRBD2 (5 bases). The CDR3 is 12 amino acids. The germline gives CDR1 MNHEY, CDR2 SMNVEV (reference sequence). V lost 2 bases, J lost 6 bases, and 5 bases lay in between. The CDR3 DNA reads as TGTGCCAGCAGTTTAGGAGGCAATGAGCAGTTCTTC. This gives the protein CASSLGGNEQFF.

This chain connects TRBV5-1 to TRBJ2-1; D is perhaps TRBD2 (6 bases). V was shortened by 3 bases and J by 5 bases, with 12 bases between the two germline ends. Germline V CDR1 and CDR2: SGHRS, YFSETQ. CDR3 size: 14 residues. The CDR3 region is CASSWRDPDNEQFF. The CDR3 DNA is TGCGCCAGCAGCTGGCGGGACCCAGACAATGAGCAGTTCTTC.

This chain uses TRBV6-1 with TRBJ1-3; D ambiguous. The V end lost 4 bases, the J end lost 0 bases, and 16 bases lay between the germline ends. Germline V gene sequence: CDR1 MNHNS, CDR2 SASEGT. The CDR3 totals 17 residues. The CDR3 DNA sequence: TGTGCCAGCAGTGCCAGTCTCATGGCCCACTCTGGAAACACCATATATTTT. Translated, it gives CASSASLMAHSGNTIYF.

The CDR3 DNA sequence: TGTGCCAGCAGACCGGGATGGATTGGCTACGAGCAGTACTTC. Amino acids: CASRPGWIGYEQYF. The chain carries TRBV27 and TRBJ2-7; maybe TRBD2 (5 bases). The CDR3 contains 14 residues. The germline V and J ends were trimmed by 6 bases and 3 bases, with 15 bases remaining between them. The germline CDR1 and CDR2 sequences are MNHEY and SMNVEV (reference sequence).

This clone was picked up one time. Other DNA sequences in this specimen translate into the identical CDR3. The gene calls are TRBV9 and TRBJ2-7; 12 bases map to TRBD2. Germline V gene lookup returns CDR1 SGDLS and CDR2 YYNGEE. The CDR3 consists of 15 residues. The V and J ends lost 3 bases and 4 bases, in that order; junction bases with no gene match: 5. The CDR3 DNA follows: TGTGCCAGCAGCGCCCTAGCGGGGGGGCCTTACGAGCAGTACTTC. This translates into CASSALAGGPYEQYF.

The chain uses TRBV6-5 and TRBJ2-7; 11 bases map to TRBD2. This CDR3 has 15 amino acids. V lost 5 bases, J lost 7 bases, and 10 bases stayed unmatched. Germline lookup yields CDR1 MNHEY and CDR2 SVGAGI. The CDR3 reads CASSIVAGGPGEQYF. CDR3 sequence (DNA): TGTGCCAGCAGTATTGTAGCGGGAGGGCCGGGGGAGCAGTACTTC.

This chain joins TRBV7-6 and TRBJ1-1, with D possibly matching TRBD1 (5 bases). The V gene's germline CDR1 is SGHVS and CDR2 FNYEAQ. Trimming removed 2 bases from V and 0 bases from J, with 7 bases in between. The CDR3 totals 14 residues. CDR3 sequence (DNA): TGTGCCAGCAGCTTACCGGGACTGAACACTGAAGCTTTCTTT. Its translation is CASSLPGLNTEAFF.

The rearrangement uses TRBV11-3 and TRBJ2-1; no reliable D call. The CDR3 is made up of 12 amino acids. Germline lookup yields CDR1 SGHNT and CDR2 YENEEA. V lost 4 bases, J lost 6 bases, and 7 bases lay in between. CDR3: CASSSYSNEQFF. In DNA form, the CDR3 reads TGTGCCAGCAGCTCCTACTCCAATGAGCAGTTCTTC.

As concerns this clone: This sample includes further DNA sequences coding for the same CDR3. J is TRBJ2-7 and V is TRBV19; D gene ambiguous. Trimming left V 4 bases short and J 1 base short, with 8 bases between. Germline V CDR1 and CDR2: LNHDA, SQIVND (reference sequence). The length of the CDR3 is 13 residues. In DNA, the CDR3 is TGTGCCAGTAGTACCGGCAGTTCCTACGAGCAGTACTTC. This codes for CASSTGSSYEQYF.

The gene calls are TRBV19 and TRBJ1-1; D not certain. This CDR3 has 13 amino acids. Germline V gene sequence: CDR1 LNHDA, CDR2 SQIVND (reference sequence). V lost 2 bases, J lost 4 bases, and 8 bases lay in between. Written as DNA, the CDR3 is TGTGCCAGTAGTATATCCGACGGCACTGAAGCTTTCTTT. This encodes CASSISDGTEAFF.

The chain couples TRBV7-8 to TRBJ2-7; TRBD1 might be the D (5 bases). V lost 0 bases, J lost 3 bases, and 9 bases lay in between. Germline CDR1 and CDR2: SGHVS and FQNEAQ. This CDR3 has 14 residues. The CDR3, as DNA: TGTGCCAGCAGCTTAGCAGGGGCCCACTACGAGCAGTACTTC. It encodes CASSLAGAHYEQYF.